The 13 T cell receptor beta chains below were found in one sample sequenced in a study of cytotoxic CD8 clonotypes in ibrutinib-treated CLL. Clones were sequenced by immunoSEQ multiplex PCR, and TCRdb holds only the in-frame ones, with some missing. This sample has approximately 20,000 clones; roughly 80% occur once, and the top ten carry 5% to 7%. The sequencing used PBMCs, collected before ibrutinib treatment. All receptors come from a human donor with chronic lymphocytic leukemia.

The J gene is TRBJ1-1, the V gene TRBV28, with 7 bases that match TRBD1. The V segment lost 6 bases and the J segment 11 bases; nucleotides outside the gene matches: 6. Germline lookup yields CDR1 MDHEN and CDR2 SYDVKM. This CDR3 is built from 11 residues. CDR3 DNA sequence: TGTGCCAGCAGATCGACAGGGTTTGCTTTCTTT. This encodes CASRSTGFAFF.

The V and J genes are TRBV7-3 and TRBJ2-1, with a weak D call TRBD1 (6 bases). The germline V gene has CDR1 SGHTA and CDR2 FQGTGA. V lost 1 base to trimming and J lost 8 bases, with 9 bases between them. The CDR3 sequence is 13 residues long. CDR3 region: CASSLNRVHEQFF. CDR3 DNA: TGTGCCAGCAGCTTAAACAGGGTCCATGAGCAGTTCTTC. The complete variable domain, with remaining parts taken from reference TRBV7-3 and TRBJ2-1, reads GAGVSQTPSNKVTEKGKYVELRCDPISGHTALYWYRQSLGQGPEFLIYFQGTGAADDSGLPNDRFFAVRPEGSVSTLKIQRTERGDSAVYLCASSLNRVHEQFFGPGTRLTVL.

This clone has a single count. CDR3: CASSGPPNYGYTF. The CDR3 DNA reads TGTGCCAGCAGCGGTCCGCCGAACTATGGCTACACCTTC. The gene calls are TRBV5-4 and TRBJ1-2; D not certain. The V end lost 4 bases, the J end lost 2 bases, and 9 bases lay between the germline ends. Germline V lookup: CDR1 SGHNT, CDR2 YYREEE (reference sequence). The CDR3 is made up of 13 amino acids.

This chain links TRBV6-5 with TRBJ1-2, with D tentatively TRBD1 (5 bases). The V gene lost 6 bases and the J gene lost 6 bases, with 14 bases spanning the gap. In germline, CDR1 is MNHEY, CDR2 SVGAGI. The CDR3 is 13 amino acids. This CDR3 is CASSRAGGDGYTF. The DNA for the CDR3 is TGTGCCAGCAGCCGGGCGGGGGGAGATGGCTACACCTTC.

The J gene is TRBJ1-2, the V gene TRBV9, with D uncertain. From germline, CDR1 is SGDLS and CDR2 YYNGEE. V was trimmed by 2 bases and J by 0 bases, leaving 8 bases between them. The CDR3 loop spans 14 amino acids. CDR3 sequence (DNA): TGTGCCAGCAGCGTTAGCCAGTCTAACTATGGCTACACCTTC. Protein product: CASSVSQSNYGYTF.

The chain couples TRBV5-1 to TRBJ2-1; possibly TRBD1 for D (5 bases). Germline CDR1 SGHRS, CDR2 YFSETQ. V lost 0 bases and J 6 bases, leaving 13 bases between the germline ends. This CDR3 has 15 amino acids. CDR3 residues: CASSLGQGYGNEQFF. Written as DNA, the CDR3 is TGCGCCAGCAGCTTGGGCCAGGGATATGGCAATGAGCAGTTCTTC. The full variable domain, in which reference TRBV5-1 and TRBJ2-1 provide the parts outside the CDR3, is KAGVTQTPRYLIKTRGQQVTLSCSPISGHRSVSWYQQTPGQGLQFLFEYFSETQRNKGNFPGRFSGRQFSNSRSEMNVSTLELGDSALYLCASSLGQGYGNEQFFGPGTRLTVL.

The chain links TRBV11-2 to TRBJ1-1; D is unclear. Germline V gives CDR1 SGHAT, CDR2 FQNNGV. The ends were cut back, 5 bases at V and 3 bases at J, with 16 bases in the middle. The CDR3 has 15 residues. In DNA, the CDR3 is TGTGCCAGCAGCGAAGCCCCGTCGGTGGACACTGAAGCTTTCTTT. Encoded protein: CASSEAPSVDTEAFF.

The genes are TRBV21-1 and TRBJ2-3. TRBV21-1 is annotated as a pseudogene. This CDR3 comprises 18 residues. The CDR3: CASSNQPGQIFFTDTQYF. DNA of the CDR3: TGTGCCAGCAGCAATCAACCCGGGCAAATTTTCTTCACAGATACGCAGTATTTT.

The J gene is TRBJ2-7, the V gene TRBV11-2; weak D call: TRBD2 (5 bases). Germline CDR1 and CDR2: SGHAT and FQNNGV. The CDR3 is 15 residues long. V shed 5 bases and J shed 0 bases, with 14 bases lying between them. CDR3 region: CASSPRGTDSYEQYF. The CDR3 DNA reads as TGTGCCAGCAGCCCCCGGGGTACCGACTCCTACGAGCAGTACTTC.

This chain links TRBV13 with TRBJ2-5; 9 bases are shared with TRBD1. V lost 5 bases, J lost 4 bases, and 11 bases stayed unmatched. Germline CDR1 reads PRHDT; CDR2 reads FYEKMQ (reference sequence). The CDR3 is made up of 16 amino acids. The DNA of the CDR3 is TGTGCCAGCAGCCCACCCGGGACAGGGAATAGAGAGACCCAGTACTTC. This encodes CASSPPGTGNRETQYF.

The chain links TRBV28 to TRBJ1-5; D is unresolved. Looked up from germline, CDR1 is MDHEN and CDR2 is SYDVKM. V dropped 2 bases and J dropped 0 bases, with 8 bases sitting between them. This CDR3 spans 15 amino acids. CDR3 coding DNA: TGTGCCAGCAGTTTACTAGGGAGTAGCAATCAGCCCCAGCATTTT. Amino acid sequence: CASSLLGSSNQPQHF.

The rearrangement uses TRBV5-6 and TRBJ2-1; D is unclear. This CDR3 region has 16 residues. Trimming took off 0 bases at V and 6 bases at J, with 16 bases between the two ends. From germline, CDR1 is SGHDT and CDR2 YYEEEE. CDR3 sequence reads: CASSLDPVSRGNEQFF. The CDR3 bases are TGTGCCAGCAGCTTGGACCCTGTTTCTAGAGGCAATGAGCAGTTCTTC.

V and J are TRBV10-3 and TRBJ1-1, with 8 bases aligning to TRBD1. V was clipped by 6 bases and J by 4 bases; unmatched bases: 4. CDR1 is ENHRY, CDR2 SYGVKD, per germline. This CDR3 is built from 13 residues. The CDR3 DNA sequence: TGTGCCATCAGCGGTACAGGGGGCACTGAAGCTTTCTTT. It encodes CAISGTGGTEAFF.